These T cell receptor beta chains were read from a single sample in a study of OX40 agonist ivuxolimab in advanced cancers. Here immunoSEQ multiplex PCR was the method, and the copy in TCRdb shows in-frame clones only, minus some. The repertoire holds about 91,000 clones, with 86% as singletons. The sequencing here drew on CD4+ or CD8+ T cells sorted from blood, taken in a trial of the OX40 agonist ivuxolimab. The source of these receptors is an adult with an advanced solid tumor such as melanoma, head and neck, liver or kidney cancer. Each CDR3 is given with its conserved first and last residue. The order of the fields is J gene, clone size, D gene, V gene, CDR3 DNA, CDR3 protein. The D gene is left open where the match is weak. Clone size is stated in some rows and not others, as once, few, many or a class when expanded.

TRBJ2-7 . . TRBV5-1 TGCGCCAGCAGTCGAGGAGATTCCTACGAGCAGTACTTC CASSRGDSYEQYF
TRBJ2-7 . TRBD1 TRBV9 TGTGCCAGCAGCTCAGGAACTCGGACAGGGGAACACGAGCAGTACTTC CASSSGTRTGEHEQYF
TRBJ2-3 . TRBD2 TRBV19 TGTGCCAGTAGTCGCGGGAGGGTCTGGAGCACAGATACGCAGTATTTT CASSRGRVWSTDTQYF
TRBJ1-1 few TRBD1 TRBV5-6 TGTGCCAGCAGTTCCACCCCCGACAGGGCGATGAACACTGAAGCTTTCTTT CASSSTPDRAMNTEAFF
TRBJ2-7 . . TRBV19 TGTGCCAGTAGTATAGATTCCAGTGGGGGTTACGAGCAGTACTTC CASSIDSSGGYEQYF
TRBJ1-4 . . TRBV6-5 TGTGCCAGCAGTTCTGGGGAGACTAATGAAAAACTGTTTTTT CASSSGETNEKLFF
TRBJ1-1 . TRBD1 TRBV15 TGTGCCACCAGCAGAGCAAAAGGACAGGGGCGCAGGTTTACTGAAGCTTTCTTT CATSRAKGQGRRFTEAFF
TRBJ2-1 . . TRBV6-6 TGTGCCAGCAGTTACTTAGAAGCCGGGATAACGCAGTTCTTC CASSYLEAGITQFF
TRBJ1-3 . . TRBV9 TGTGCCAGCAGCTCTCGGACGGGGCTCTCTGGAAACACCATATATTTT CASSSRTGLSGNTIYF
TRBJ1-4 . TRBD1 TRBV11-2 TGTGCCAGCAGCCAAGACAGGGGATCCGAAAAACTGTTTTTT CASSQDRGSEKLFF
TRBJ2-5 . . TRBV27 TGTGCCAGCAGTTTATCGGGTGCGGATATCCTAAGGGCCCAGTACTTC CASSLSGADILRAQYF
TRBJ1-1 . . TRBV6-6 TGTGCCAGCACCACCAACGACAACCCGGGTGAAGCTTTCTTT CASTTNDNPGEAFF
TRBJ2-1 . TRBD2 TRBV5-1 TGCGCCAGCAGCTTGGAACTAGCGAGGCAAAATGAGCAGTTCTTC CASSLELARQNEQFF
TRBJ2-6 . TRBD2 TRBV7-3 TGTGCCAGCAGCCTACGACAGACTAGCGGGACTGGCGGGGCCAACGTCCTGACTTTC CASSLRQTSGTGGANVLTF
TRBJ2-3 . TRBD2 TRBV9 TGTGCCAGCAGCAAAACACTAGCGGGAGGACCAGATACGCAGTATTTT CASSKTLAGGPDTQYF
TRBJ1-1 . . TRBV28 TGTGCCAGCAGTTTATCCTACCCGAACACTGAAGCTTTCTTT CASSLSYPNTEAFF
TRBJ2-3 . TRBD2 TRBV4-1 TGCGCCAGCCGGGGGACTAGCGGGAGTGTTAGAGATACGCAGTATTTT CASRGTSGSVRDTQYF
TRBJ2-1 . . TRBV5-1 TGCGCCAGCAGCTTGGGAGGGAGCTCCTACAATGAGCAGTTCTTC CASSLGGSSYNEQFF
TRBJ1-4 . . TRBV10-3 TGTGCCATCAGTGACAGGGGAGGTGAAAAACTGTTTTTT CAISDRGGEKLFF
TRBJ2-5 . . TRBV7-2 TGTGCCAGCAAACCCGGGGGAGCAGAGACCCAGTACTTC CASKPGGAETQYF
TRBJ1-3 . . TRBV18 TGTGCCAGCTCACCCGGGACTGGTGACTCTGGAAACACCATATATTTT CASSPGTGDSGNTIYF
TRBJ1-1 . . TRBV4-1 TGCGCCAGCAGCCATAACACGGACAGCTATGGGGACACTGAAGCTTTCTTT CASSHNTDSYGDTEAFF
TRBJ1-1 . . TRBV18 TGTGCCAGCTCACCACGGAGGGAGAACACTGAAGCTTTCTTT CASSPRRENTEAFF
TRBJ2-1 . TRBD2 TRBV11-3 TGTGCCAGCAGCCCAGCGGGAGGCCTATACAATGAGCAGTTCTTC CASSPAGGLYNEQFF
TRBJ2-3 . TRBD2 TRBV19 TGTGCCAGTAGTCCCCAACTAGCGGGGAGCACAGATACGCAGTATTTT CASSPQLAGSTDTQYF
TRBJ2-7 . TRBD1 TRBV5-1 TGCGCCAGCAGCGCCCGGGACAGGGGGCTCTACGAGCAGTACTTC CASSARDRGLYEQYF
TRBJ1-1 . TRBD1 TRBV2 TGTGCCAGCAGACTGAGGGACAGGGGGAACACTGAAGCTTTCTTT CASRLRDRGNTEAFF
TRBJ2-2 . TRBD1 TRBV6-1 TGTGCCGGGGGTCGACAGGGGCTGAACACCGGGGAGCTGTTTTTT CAGGRQGLNTGELFF
TRBJ1-3 . . TRBV5-1 TGCGCCAGCAGCCTGACTGATGCTGGAAACACCATATATTTT CASSLTDAGNTIYF
TRBJ2-5 few TRBD1 TRBV25-1 TGTGCCACCAGGGACAGGGGAGAGACCCAGTACTTC CATRDRGETQYF
TRBJ2-1 . . TRBV4-2 TGTGCCAGCAGCCAAGTTGGTCGGGAAAGGGATGAGCAGTTCTTC CASSQVGRERDEQFF
TRBJ2-7 . TRBD2 TRBV18 TGTGCCAGCTCACCACCGCTAGCGGGAGCGGTGGGCGAGCAGTACTTC CASSPPLAGAVGEQYF
TRBJ1-1 . . TRBV29-1 TGCAGCGTTCCGGGGCCTTCGAACACTGAAGCTTTCTTT CSVPGPSNTEAFF
TRBJ1-1 . . TRBV10-3 TGTGCCATCAGTGAGTCAGGTAGGGGTGGGTTTCCAGCTTTCTTT CAISESGRGGFPAFF
TRBJ2-7 . . TRBV11-1 TGTGCCAGCAGCCAACAGCCCGGCAGGGGAACCTACGAGCAGTACTTC CASSQQPGRGTYEQYF
TRBJ1-5 . TRBD1 TRBV6-5 TGTGCCAGCGCATCGGACAGGAGTCAGCCCCAGCATTTT CASASDRSQPQHF
TRBJ1-2 . TRBD1 TRBV6-1 TGTGCCAGCAGTGAAACAGGGGATTATGGCTACACCTTC CASSETGDYGYTF
TRBJ1-1 . . TRBV5-6 TGTGCCAGCAGACTGAGGGACAACACTGAAGCTTTCTTT CASRLRDNTEAFF
TRBJ1-2 . . TRBV19 TGTGCCAGTAGTATAGATAGCGCCAGTAACTATGGCTACACCTTC CASSIDSASNYGYTF
TRBJ1-1 . . TRBV25-1 TGTGCCAGCAGCCCCGGACAGAACACTGAAGCTTTCTTT CASSPGQNTEAFF
TRBJ2-1 . TRBD1 TRBV7-9 TGTGCCAGCAGTCGCCGCCCCGGACAGGGCAGCTCCTACAATGAGCAGTTCTTC CASSRRPGQGSSYNEQFF
TRBJ1-3 . . TRBV28 TGTGCCAGCACAAACACCATATATTTT CASTNTIYF
TRBJ2-3 . TRBD2 TRBV7-9 TGTGCCAGCAGCTTAGGACTAGCGGGGAAGGTAGATACGCAGTATTTT CASSLGLAGKVDTQYF
TRBJ2-2 . . TRBV5-6 TGTGCCAGCATGGGGCAGGGGACCGGGGAGCTGTTTTTT CASMGQGTGELFF
TRBJ2-1 few TRBD2 TRBV19 TGTGCCAGTAGTTTGACTAGCGGGAGTGGTAATGAGCAGTTCTTC CASSLTSGSGNEQFF
TRBJ1-2 . TRBD1 TRBV28 TGTGCCAGCAGGACAGGGAACTATGGCTACACCTTC CASRTGNYGYTF
TRBJ2-1 . . TRBV10-1 TGCGCCAGCAGTGAAGACCCATACAATGAGCAGTTCTTC CASSEDPYNEQFF
TRBJ2-7 . . TRBV25-1 TGTGCCAGCAGTGAACAGGGAGCCGGTTACTACGAGCAGTACTTC CASSEQGAGYYEQYF
TRBJ2-7 . TRBD2 TRBV10-2 TGCGCCAGCTCTTCAGGGCATAGCGGGCGTACCTACGAGCAGTACTTC CASSSGHSGRTYEQYF
TRBJ2-2 . TRBD2 TRBV5-1 TGCGCCAGCAGCTTGCGATCGCTAGCGGAAAACACCGGGGAGCTGTTTTTT CASSLRSLAENTGELFF
TRBJ2-5 . TRBD2 TRBV5-1 TGCGCCAGCAGGGGCACCGGGACTAGCGGGGGCCGGGAGACCCAGTACTTC CASRGTGTSGGRETQYF
TRBJ2-5 . . TRBV15 TGTGCCACCAGCAGGGACCCTTCGGGGCAAGAGACCCAGTACTTC CATSRDPSGQETQYF